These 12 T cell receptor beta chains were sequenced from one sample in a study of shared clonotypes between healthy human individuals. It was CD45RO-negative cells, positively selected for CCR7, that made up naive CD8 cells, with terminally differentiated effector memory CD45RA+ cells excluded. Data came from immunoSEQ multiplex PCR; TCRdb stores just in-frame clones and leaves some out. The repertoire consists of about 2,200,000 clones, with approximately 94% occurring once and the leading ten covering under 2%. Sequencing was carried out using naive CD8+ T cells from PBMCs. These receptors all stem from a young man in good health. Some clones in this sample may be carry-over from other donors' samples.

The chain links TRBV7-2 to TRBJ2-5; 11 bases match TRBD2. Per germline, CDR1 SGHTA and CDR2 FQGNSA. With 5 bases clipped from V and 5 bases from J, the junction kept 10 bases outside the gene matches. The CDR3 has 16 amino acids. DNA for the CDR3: TGTGCCAGCAGCACGTCTCCGGGACTAGCGGAGGAGACCCAGTACTTC. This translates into CASSTSPGLAEETQYF.

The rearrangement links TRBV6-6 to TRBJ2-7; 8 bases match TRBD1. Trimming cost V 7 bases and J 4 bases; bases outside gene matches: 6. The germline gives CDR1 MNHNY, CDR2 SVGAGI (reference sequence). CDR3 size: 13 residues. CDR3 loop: CASNHRGTYEQYF. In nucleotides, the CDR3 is TGTGCCAGCAATCACAGGGGGACGTACGAGCAGTACTTC.

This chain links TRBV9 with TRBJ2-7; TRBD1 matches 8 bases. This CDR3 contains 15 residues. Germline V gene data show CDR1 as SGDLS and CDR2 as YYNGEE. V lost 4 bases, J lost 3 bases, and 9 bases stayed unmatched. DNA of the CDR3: TGTGCCAGCAGCCCAGGGGGCACCAACCTCTACGAGCAGTACTTC. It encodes CASSPGGTNLYEQYF.

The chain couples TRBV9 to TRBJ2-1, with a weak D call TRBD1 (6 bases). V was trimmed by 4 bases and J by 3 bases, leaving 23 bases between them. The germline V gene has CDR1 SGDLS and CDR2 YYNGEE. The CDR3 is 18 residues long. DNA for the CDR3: TGTGCCAGCAGCACCCCCCGGGCGGAGAGGGGGTTCTACAATGAGCAGTTCTTC. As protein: CASSTPRAERGFYNEQFF.

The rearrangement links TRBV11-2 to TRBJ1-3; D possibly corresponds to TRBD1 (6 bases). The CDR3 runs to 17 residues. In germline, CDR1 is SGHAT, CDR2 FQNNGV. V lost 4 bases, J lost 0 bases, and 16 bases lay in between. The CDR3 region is CASSYLGGTLSGNTIYF. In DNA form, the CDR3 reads TGTGCCAGCAGCTACTTGGGGGGCACCCTCTCTGGAAACACCATATATTTT. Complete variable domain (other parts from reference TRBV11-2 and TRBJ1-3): EAGVAQSPRYKIIEKRQSVAFWCNPISGHATLYWYQQILGQGPKLLIQFQNNGVVDDSQLPKDRFSAERLKGVDSTLKIQPAKLEDSAVYLCASSYLGGTLSGNTIYFGEGSWLTVV.

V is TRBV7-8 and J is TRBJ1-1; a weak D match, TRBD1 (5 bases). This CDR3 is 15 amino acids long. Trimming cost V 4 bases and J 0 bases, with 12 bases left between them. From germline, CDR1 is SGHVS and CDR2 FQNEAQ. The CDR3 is CASSSGTFMNTEAFF. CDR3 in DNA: TGTGCCAGCAGCTCGGGGACTTTTATGAACACTGAAGCTTTCTTT.

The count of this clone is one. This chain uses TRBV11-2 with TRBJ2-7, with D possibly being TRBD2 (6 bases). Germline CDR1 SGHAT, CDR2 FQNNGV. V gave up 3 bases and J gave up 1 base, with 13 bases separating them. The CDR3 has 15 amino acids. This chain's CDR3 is CASSFNPEGSYEQYF. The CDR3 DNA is TGTGCCAGCAGCTTCAACCCGGAGGGGTCCTACGAGCAGTACTTC.

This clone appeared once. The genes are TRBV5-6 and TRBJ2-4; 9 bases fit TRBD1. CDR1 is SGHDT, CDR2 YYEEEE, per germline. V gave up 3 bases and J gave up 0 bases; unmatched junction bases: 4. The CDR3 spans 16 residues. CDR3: CASSSRQGEAKNIQYF. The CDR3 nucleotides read TGTGCCAGCAGCTCTCGACAGGGGGAAGCCAAAAACATTCAGTACTTC.

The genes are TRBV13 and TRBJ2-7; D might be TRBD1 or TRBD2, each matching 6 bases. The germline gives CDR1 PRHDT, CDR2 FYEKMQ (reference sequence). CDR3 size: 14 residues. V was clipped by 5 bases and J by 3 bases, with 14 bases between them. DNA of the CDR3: TGTGCCAGCAGCGCCGGTAAGGGGGGCTACGAGCAGTACTTC. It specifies CASSAGKGGYEQYF.

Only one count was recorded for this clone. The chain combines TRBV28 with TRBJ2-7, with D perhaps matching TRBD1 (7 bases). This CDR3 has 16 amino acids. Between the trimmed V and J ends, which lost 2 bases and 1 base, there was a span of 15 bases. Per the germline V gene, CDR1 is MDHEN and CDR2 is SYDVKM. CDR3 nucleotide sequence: TGTGCCAGCAGTTTACCCGCCAGGGGGGAGTCCTACGAGCAGTACTTC. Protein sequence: CASSLPARGESYEQYF.

CDR3 in DNA: TGCGCCAGCGGTAGGGGCACCTACAATGAGCAGTTCTTC. Its translation: CASGRGTYNEQFF. This chain joins TRBV5-1 and TRBJ2-1; the D gene is possibly TRBD1 (5 bases). This CDR3 region has 13 residues. The germline V and J ends were trimmed by 7 bases and 2 bases, with 10 bases remaining between them. Germline V lookup: CDR1 SGHRS, CDR2 YFSETQ.

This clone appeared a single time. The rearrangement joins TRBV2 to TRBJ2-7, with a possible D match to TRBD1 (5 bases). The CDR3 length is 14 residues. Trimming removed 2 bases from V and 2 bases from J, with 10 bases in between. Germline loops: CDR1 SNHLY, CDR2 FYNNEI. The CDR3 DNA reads TGTGCCAGCAGTGAAAGGGGCAGGCCCTACGAGCAGTACTTC. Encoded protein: CASSERGRPYEQYF.